These 16 T cell receptor beta chains were sequenced from one sample in a study of beta chain features in type 1 diabetes (dated by TCRdb to 2016 to 2019). Library preparation was by the immunoSEQ multiplex PCR assay. All of the isolated RNA was reverse transcribed with the High Capacity cDNA Reverse Transcription Kit, so expressed TCRB transcripts were sequenced. Held by TCRdb, this immuneACCESS table contains in-frame sequences only and omits some clones. Under half of the omission traces to an unresolved V gene where checked; the cause of the rest is unknown. The sample data list some 270,000 clones, and about 7.8% of these were observed just once. The ten largest account for over 0.8% of the sample. The sample consisted of central memory CD4+ T cells from blood. Every receptor here comes from a young woman in good health.

The chain is built from TRBV6-1 and TRBJ2-1, with TRBD2 matching over 9 bases. CDR1 MNHNS and CDR2 SASEGT come from the germline V gene. This CDR3 is 14 amino acids long. V lost 8 bases, J lost 9 bases, and 11 bases stayed unmatched. Here the CDR3 DNA reads TGTGCCAGCCCCCGGCGGGAGGGCCTCATTGAGCAGTTCTTC. Its translation is CASPRREGLIEQFF.

The chain employs TRBV7-2 and TRBJ1-2, with 9 bases lining up with TRBD1. The CDR3 covers 13 residues. The ends lost 5 bases at V and 6 bases at J; junction bases unmatched: 4. Per germline, CDR1 SGHTA and CDR2 FQGNSA. The CDR3 nucleotides are TGTGCCAGCAGCACTAGACAGGGGGATGGCTACACCTTC. This translates into CASSTRQGDGYTF.

The chain joins TRBV4-2 to TRBJ2-5, with D hard to call. The ends were cut back, 1 base at V and 7 bases at J, with 7 bases in the middle. This CDR3 is 12 amino acids long. CDR1 and CDR2 from the germline V gene are LGHNA and YNFKEQ. CDR3 in DNA: TGTGCCAGCAGCCAAGGAGAGCGGACCCAGTACTTC. It specifies CASSQGERTQYF.

The sample holds a few counts of this clone. V and J are TRBV7-9 and TRBJ2-7, with 11 bases that match TRBD2. Unmatched junction bases numbered 11, after V lost 3 bases and J lost 4 bases. There are 17 residues in the CDR3. CDR1 and CDR2 from the germline V gene are SEHNR and FQNEAQ (reference sequence). The CDR3: CASSLVSGGAYEYEQYV. DNA of the CDR3: TGTGCCAGCAGCTTGGTTAGCGGGGGGGCCTATGAGTACGAGCAGTACGTC.

This clone was picked up a small number of times. The chain is built from TRBV2 and TRBJ2-7, with D unresolved. There are 13 residues in the CDR3. Germline values: CDR1 SNHLY, CDR2 FYNNEI. Trimming took 10 bases from V and 3 from J, leaving 16 bases between them. CDR3 nucleotides: TGTGCCACCGGTAGGTACCTGAACTACGAGCAGTACGTC. Amino acids: CATGRYLNYEQYV.

This clone turned up a few times. V usage is TRBV11-2 and J usage is TRBJ2-5, with 11 bases lining up with TRBD2. The CDR3 covers 17 residues. The ends lost 4 bases at V and 6 bases at J; junction bases unmatched: 13. The V gene's germline CDR1 is SGHAT and CDR2 FQNNGV. The CDR3 nucleotides are TGTGCCAGCAGCTCAAGCCTGACTAGCGGGGTAAAGAAGACCCAGTACTTC. Amino acids: CASSSSLTSGVKKTQYF.

This clone was observed a handful of times. V gene TRBV6-6 combines with J gene TRBJ1-1, with no clear D. This CDR3 has 14 residues. In germline, CDR1 is MNHNY, CDR2 SVGAGI (reference sequence). Trimming stripped 5 bases from V and 1 base from J, with 11 bases between. CDR3 bases: TGTGCCAGCAGTATCAATACACAGAACACTGAAGCTTTCTTT. Protein: CASSINTQNTEAFF.

This clone was detected only a few times. This rearrangement joins TRBV5-4 to TRBJ1-2; 7 bases fit TRBD1. This CDR3 spans 14 amino acids. Germline V lookup: CDR1 SGHNT, CDR2 YYREEE (reference sequence). The junction had 10 bases not matched to a gene; V was cut back by 4 bases and J by 7 bases. Here the CDR3 DNA reads TGTGCCAGCAGCATCCAAGACAGGGACGGTGGCTACACCTTC. Encoded protein: CASSIQDRDGGYTF.

This clone appeared a few times. This chain connects TRBV9 to TRBJ2-5; 8 nucleotides align to TRBD2. Trimming cost V 4 bases and J 12 bases; bases outside gene matches: 20. Germline V gene data show CDR1 as SGDLS and CDR2 as YYNGEE. CDR3 length: 16 amino acids. CDR3 region: CASSSGGTSGVRGKYF. Here the CDR3 DNA reads TGTGCCAGCAGCTCGGGAGGAACTAGCGGCGTGAGGGGGAAGTACTTC.

V and J are TRBV4-2 and TRBJ2-5; 8 nucleotides align to TRBD2. CDR1 is LGHNA, CDR2 YNFKEQ, per germline. This CDR3 contains 15 residues. After removal of 1 base from V and 3 bases from J, the junction contained 4 bases not matched to a gene. As DNA, the CDR3 is TGTGCCAGCAGCCAAGGAGGGACTAGAGAAGAGACCCAGTACTTC. Its translation: CASSQGGTREETQYF.

This clone was seen repeatedly, ten times or more. The chain recombines TRBV15 with TRBJ1-6; D ambiguous. The germline V gene has CDR1 LNHNV and CDR2 YYDKDF (reference sequence). The CDR3 consists of 15 residues. V lost 2 bases and J lost 7, with 12 bases in between. The CDR3: CATSRRSGNNSPLHF. CDR3 DNA: TGTGCCACCAGCAGAAGATCCGGGAACAATTCACCCCTCCACTTT.

This clone was seen a handful of times. The CDR3 protein is CASSEGRGLAVTDTQYF. CDR3 sequence (DNA): TGTGCCAGCAGTGAAGGTCGGGGACTAGCGGTCACAGATACGCAGTATTTT. The chain joins TRBV2 to TRBJ2-3; TRBD2 matches 11 bases. The germline V gene has CDR1 SNHLY and CDR2 FYNNEI. CDR3 length: 17 amino acids. Trimming removed 1 base from V and 2 bases from J; junction bases left unmatched: 5.

This clone has only a few counts. The genes are TRBV6-5 and TRBJ2-5, with unresolved D. V lost 6 bases and J lost 5, with 16 bases in between. The CDR3 extends over 14 amino acids. Germline V gene sequence: CDR1 MNHEY, CDR2 SVGAGI. CDR3 sequence (DNA): TGTGCCAGCAGACGTCAGGAGCCGTGGGAGACCCAGTACTTC. This sequence encodes CASRRQEPWETQYF.

This clone was observed a handful of times. The J gene is TRBJ1-2, the V gene TRBV19; TRBD1 matches at 9 bases. The CDR3 length is 15 residues. Germline-derived CDR1 and CDR2 are LNHDA and SQIVND (reference sequence). V was clipped by 5 bases and J by 4 bases; unmatched bases: 8. The CDR3, as DNA: TGTGCCAGTAGTCCTAGACAGGGGGTAGGCTATGGCTACACCTTC. This translates into CASSPRQGVGYGYTF.

This clone was seen only a few times. V usage is TRBV4-3 and J usage is TRBJ2-2, with 7 nucleotides matching TRBD1. The V gene's germline CDR1 is LGHNA and CDR2 YSLEER. V shed 1 base, J shed 6 bases, and the junction held 11 bases outside the gene matches. The CDR3 runs to 17 residues. In DNA form, the CDR3 reads TGCGCCAGCAGCCAAGCTGTGGAAGGGGGCTACGCCGGGGAGCTGTTTTTT. Protein sequence: CASSQAVEGGYAGELFF.

This clone was counted a few times. The V and J genes are TRBV18 and TRBJ1-2; D is perhaps TRBD1 (5 bases). The CDR3 extends over 14 amino acids. Trimming left V 3 bases short and J 7 bases short, with 15 bases between. Germline V gene data show CDR1 as KGHSH and CDR2 as LQKENI. The DNA for the CDR3 is TGTGCCAGCTCACCCCTGACAGAGCAGGGTGGCTACACCTTC. Amino acid sequence: CASSPLTEQGGYTF.